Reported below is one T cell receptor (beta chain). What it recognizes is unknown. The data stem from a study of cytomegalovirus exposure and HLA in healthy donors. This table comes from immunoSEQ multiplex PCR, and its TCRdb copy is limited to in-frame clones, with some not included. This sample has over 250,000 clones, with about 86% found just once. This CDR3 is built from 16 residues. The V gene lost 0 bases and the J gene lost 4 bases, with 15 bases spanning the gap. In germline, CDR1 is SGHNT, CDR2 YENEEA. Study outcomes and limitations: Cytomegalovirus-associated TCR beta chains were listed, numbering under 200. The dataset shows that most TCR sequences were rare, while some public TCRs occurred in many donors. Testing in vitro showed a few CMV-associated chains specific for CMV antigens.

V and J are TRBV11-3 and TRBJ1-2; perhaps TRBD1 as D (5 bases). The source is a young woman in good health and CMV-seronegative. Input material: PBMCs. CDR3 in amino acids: CASSLESFGHIYGYTF. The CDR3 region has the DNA TGTGCCAGCAGCTTAGAGAGTTTCGGACACATCTATGGCTACACCTTC.